The clone carrying this T cell receptor beta chain has a single count. Sequenced by immunoSEQ multiplex PCR; TCRdb stores in-frame clones only, minus some. The table shows roughly 250,000 clones, with more than 75% occurring only once. This entry is derived from a study of blood T cell repertoires in COVID-19. The overall study: Acute and convalescent COVID-19 specimens originated in the United States, Italy and Spain.

Those enrolled, adults aged about 18 to 89 years, came from about two dozen US areas. Donors of Cohort 3 who recovered were those that had two negative PCRs, clearance, or symptom resolution. The J segment lost 4 bases and the V segment lost 7 bases, leaving 6 bases of the junction unmatched. The CDR3 runs 13 residues. CDR1 is SGHKS and CDR2 is YYEKEE in the germline V gene (reference sequence). This chain connects TRBV5-5 to TRBJ2-3; 7 nucleotides align to TRBD2. The sequenced sample was PBMCs or T cells enriched from blood (not recorded which). The sequence derives from a woman aged 45-65 years who had recovered from COVID-19. The CDR3 DNA sequence: TGTGCCAGCTCGGCGGGAGAATCAGATACGCAGTATTTT. Its translation is CASSAGESDTQYF.